The clone carrying this T cell receptor (beta chain) was detected only a few times. One entry per CDR3 protein, called by TCRdb with MiXCR from the reads. This sample has 350,000 to 550,000 distinct CDR3 sequences, with roughly 31% found just once. This record comes from a study of T cell repertoires in cytomegalovirus infection. On the study more broadly: Public TCR beta signatures provided an indication of both CMV infection and a matching HLA type.

CDR1 and CDR2 from the germline V gene are MGHRA and YSYEKL. This CDR3 has 16 residues. V dropped 0 bases and J dropped 5 bases, with 16 bases sitting between them. This TCR was sampled from a human donor in good health (CMV status not recorded). Some clones in this sample may be carry-over from other donors' samples. This sequence joins TRBV4-1 and TRBJ2-5; D possibly corresponds to TRBD2 (5 bases). What was sequenced was PBMCs. The CDR3 coding sequence is TGCGCCAGCAGCCAAGATGGGCTAGGCGGGTGGGAGACCCAGTACTTC. This gives the protein CASSQDGLGGWETQYF.